This TCR beta chain stems from a study of T cells in Graves' hyperthyroidism and ophthalmopathy. No progression to ophthalmopathy during 18 months of follow-up defined stable disease. Patients aged 18 to 65 with hyperthyroidism were newly diagnosed, with duration under 2 months. PBMCs were collected from an approximately 9.3 ml volume of fresh peripheral blood. Amplification yielded TCR beta CDR3 regions, with RNA transcripts as the source. In the first-round RT-PCR of the TCR CDR3, the HTBI primer set was used. TCRdb processed the multiplex PCR reads anew with MiXCR; each CDR3 protein has one entry. The table includes about 710,000 distinct CDR3 sequences, about a sixth detected once. The CDR3 runs to 15 residues. Trimming shortened V by 1 base and J by 5 bases, and 15 bases separated the two germline ends. From germline, CDR1 is MNHNS and CDR2 SASEGT.

The chain employs TRBV6-1 and TRBJ2-7, with a tentative D call TRBD1 (5 bases). The TCR comes from a man younger than 35 with Graves' hyperthyroidism. The sample comprised blood. CDR3 protein: CASSEGAGQGHEQYF. The CDR3 DNA reads TGTGCCAGCAGTGAAGGGGCTGGGCAGGGCCACGAGCAGTACTTC.